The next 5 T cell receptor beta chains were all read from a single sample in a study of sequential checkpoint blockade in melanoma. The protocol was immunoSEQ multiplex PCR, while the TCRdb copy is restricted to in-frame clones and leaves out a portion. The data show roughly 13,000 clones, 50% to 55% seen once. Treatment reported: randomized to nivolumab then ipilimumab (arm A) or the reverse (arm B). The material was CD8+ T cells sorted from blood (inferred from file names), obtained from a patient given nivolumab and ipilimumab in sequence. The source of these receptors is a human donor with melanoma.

The CDR3 DNA follows: TGTGCCAGCAGTTTCCAGGGGAATCAGCCCCAGCATTTT. It is translated as CASSFQGNQPQHF. V usage is TRBV6-5 and J usage is TRBJ1-5; D is possibly TRBD1 (6 bases). The V end lost 4 bases, the J end lost 4 bases, and 8 bases lay between the germline ends. The length of the CDR3 is 13 residues. Germline CDR1 MNHEY, CDR2 SVGAGI.

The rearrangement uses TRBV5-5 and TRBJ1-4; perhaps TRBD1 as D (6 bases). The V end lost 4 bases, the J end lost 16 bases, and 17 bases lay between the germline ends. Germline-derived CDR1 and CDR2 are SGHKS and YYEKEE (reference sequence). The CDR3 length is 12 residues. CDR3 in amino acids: CASSLHHDRKFF. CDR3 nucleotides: TGTGCCAGCAGCCTTCATCATGACAGGAAGTTTTTT.

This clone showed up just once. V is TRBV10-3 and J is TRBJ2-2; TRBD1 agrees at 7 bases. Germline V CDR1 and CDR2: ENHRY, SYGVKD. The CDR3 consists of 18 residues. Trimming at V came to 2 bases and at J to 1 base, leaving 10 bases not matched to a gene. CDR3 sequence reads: CAISEPLTGAGNTGELFF. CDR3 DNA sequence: TGTGCCATCAGTGAGCCGCTCACAGGGGCGGGGAACACCGGGGAGCTGTTTTTT.

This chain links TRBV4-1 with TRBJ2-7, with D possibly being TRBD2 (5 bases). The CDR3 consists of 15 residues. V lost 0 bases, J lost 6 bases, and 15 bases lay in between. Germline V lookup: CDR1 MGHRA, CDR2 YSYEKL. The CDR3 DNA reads TGCGCCAGCAGCCAAGAATCGACTACCTCGGCCGAGCAGTACTTC. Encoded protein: CASSQESTTSAEQYF.

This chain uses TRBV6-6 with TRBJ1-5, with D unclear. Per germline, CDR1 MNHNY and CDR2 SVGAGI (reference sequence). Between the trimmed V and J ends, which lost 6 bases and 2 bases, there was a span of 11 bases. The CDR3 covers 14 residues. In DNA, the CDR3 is TGTGCCAGCAGATCCGGAGCGGGCAATCAGCCCCAGCATTTT. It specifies CASRSGAGNQPQHF.